Listed below are T cell receptor beta chains from one sample, sequenced in a study of metastatic and nonmetastatic thyroid tumors. TCRdb reprocessed the PCR reads using MiXCR. Of about 26,000 clones listed, approximately 24% were seen once; the top ten hold around 5.5%. Sequenced sample: blood. The receptors were sampled from a female donor with papillary thyroid cancer or a benign thyroid nodule (not recorded which). Some clones in this sample may be carry-over from other donors' samples. The CDR3 runs from the conserved cysteine through the conserved F or W. A D gene is named only where the DNA matches it firmly. Only part of the rows carry a size: once, few, many, or a class if the clone is expanded.

clone_size | j_call | d_call | v_call | cdr3_nt | cdr3_aa
NA | TRBJ2-3 | NA | TRBV19 | TGTGCCAGTAGTATATTCGGGAGCGATGGAGATACACAGTATTTT | CASSIFGSDGDTQYF
few | TRBJ2-1 | TRBD2 | TRBV28 | TGTGCCAGCGGGACTAGCGTGATGGCCGGCTACAATGAGCAGTTCTTC | CASGTSVMAGYNEQFF
few | TRBJ1-5 | NA | TRBV28 | TGTGCCAGCAGTTTATCCCTCAGACTATCTCAGCCCCAGCATTTT | CASSLSLRLSQPQHF
few | TRBJ2-7 | TRBD2 | TRBV12-3/TRBV12-4 | TGTGCCAGCAGTGCCGGGACTAGCGGGAGGCCCAATGTCAACGAGCAGTACTTC | CASSAGTSGRPNVNEQYF
many | TRBJ1-6 | NA | TRBV13 | TGTGCCAGCAGCTCGCAGACGTGGCGTAATTCACCCCTCCACTTT | CASSSQTWRNSPLHF
many | TRBJ2-2 | TRBD2 | TRBV7-3 | TGTGCCAGCAGCCAACGAGTCGGCGGGAGAATCGGGGAGCTGTTTTTT | CASSQRVGGRIGELFF
NA | TRBJ2-5 | NA | TRBV4-2 | TGTGCCAGCAGCCAAGAAGGACTACCGGGCCGGGAGACCCAGTACTTC | CASSQEGLPGRETQYF
medium-sized | TRBJ1-5 | NA | TRBV20-1 | TGCAGTGCTAGAGAACCGTCGGGGCCCCAGCATTTT | CSAREPSGPQHF
many | TRBJ2-1 | NA | TRBV6-1 | TGTGCCAGCAGGGCGGGTGCCTACAATGAGCAGTTCTTC | CASRAGAYNEQFF
medium-sized | TRBJ2-7 | NA | TRBV6-1 | TGTGCCAGCAGTTTGGGACGGGGTGAGCAGTACTTC | CASSLGRGEQYF
NA | TRBJ2-6 | NA | TRBV19 | TGTGCCATTGGTATCGGGCGGAGGGGCAGATCTGGGGCCAACGTCCTGACTTTC | CAIGIGRRGRSGANVLTF
medium-sized | TRBJ2-7 | TRBD2 | TRBV5-1 | TGCGCCAGCAGCCTGGGACTACTCTACGAGCAGTACTTC | CASSLGLLYEQYF
NA | TRBJ2-5 | NA | TRBV3-1 | TGTGCCAGCATCATAAGCTTGGAGACCCAGTACTTC | CASIISLETQYF
NA | TRBJ1-5 | NA | TRBV5-1 | TGCGCCAGCATCTTGGGGTGGCGGGCGGGTCAGCCCCAGCATTTT | CASILGWRAGQPQHF
NA | TRBJ1-2 | NA | TRBV6-1 | TGTGCCAGCAGTTCAGTGTCTCTCTTTGGCTACACCTTT | CASSSVSLFGYTF
many | TRBJ1-4 | TRBD1 | TRBV29-1 | TGCAGCGTTATGACAGGGCGGGGTGAAAAACTGTTTTTT | CSVMTGRGEKLFF
many | TRBJ2-5 | NA | TRBV20-1 | TGCAGCGTGGCAAGGGGGAGCGTAGAAGAGACCCAGTACTTC | CSVARGSVEETQYF
many | TRBJ1-4 | TRBD1 | TRBV28 | TGTGCCAGCAGTTTAAGGCAGGGGGCGGATGAAAAACTGTTTTTT | CASSLRQGADEKLFF
many | TRBJ2-1 | NA | TRBV5-4 | TGTGCCAGCAGCTTGGCCGGTATTGGAGCCTGGAATGAGCAGTTCTTC | CASSLAGIGAWNEQFF
medium-sized | TRBJ2-7 | NA | TRBV15 | TGTGCCACCAGCAGAGATCTAGGGTCCGAGCAGTACTTC | CATSRDLGSEQYF
medium-sized | TRBJ2-3 | NA | TRBV5-1 | TGCGCCAGCAGCAGGGAGGCAGGGAGGGATACGCAGTATTTT | CASSREAGRDTQYF
medium-sized | TRBJ1-1 | NA | TRBV13 | TGTGCCAGCAGCTCTGGGACATTTGAAGCTTTCTTT | CASSSGTFEAFF
NA | TRBJ1-3 | NA | TRBV12-3/TRBV12-4 | TGTGCCAGCCTGGGTCTTACCAGGACAGGAAACACCATATATTTT | CASLGLTRTGNTIYF
many | TRBJ2-3 | TRBD1 | TRBV18 | TGTGCCAGCTCACCGTCGACAGGGGGGTCATCAGATACGCAGTATTTT | CASSPSTGGSSDTQYF
few | TRBJ2-5 | TRBD1 | TRBV6-5 | TGTGCCAGCAGTTACCCGACAGGGAGCTTAGAGACCCAGTACTTC | CASSYPTGSLETQYF
many | TRBJ2-1 | TRBD2 | TRBV6-1 | TGTGCCAGCAGTGGGCGACTAGCGGGAGCTCTGGAGCAGTTCTTC | CASSGRLAGALEQFF
medium-sized | TRBJ2-1 | TRBD2 | TRBV5-1 | TGCGCCAGCAGCTTGGAACTAGCGGGTTATAATGAGCAGTTCTTC | CASSLELAGYNEQFF
NA | TRBJ1-2 | NA | TRBV5-4 | TGTGCCAGCAGCCGGGGGAGGAGCCAGGCTAACTATGGCTACACCTTC | CASSRGRSQANYGYTF
NA | TRBJ2-3 | NA | TRBV27 | TGTGCCAGCAGTTTGCTAGGTACACCCTCGAGCACAGATACGCAGTATTTT | CASSLLGTPSSTDTQYF
NA | TRBJ2-5 | NA | TRBV6-2/TRBV6-3 | TGTGCCAGCAGTTACAGAGGGGAGTACCAAGAGACCCAGTACTTC | CASSYRGEYQETQYF
many | TRBJ2-1 | TRBD2 | TRBV11-3 | TGTGCCAGCAGCTTAAGAGCGGGACTAGCGGGGAATGAGCAGTTCTTC | CASSLRAGLAGNEQFF
NA | TRBJ1-2 | NA | TRBV20-1 | TGCAGTCCCGGGGACCATGGACAAGAGAACTATTGCTACACCTTC | CSPGDHGQENYCYTF
NA | TRBJ2-7 | NA | TRBV12-3/TRBV12-4 | TGTGCCAGCAGTCCCCCTGGGGGTTCCCGAGAGCAGTACTTC | CASSPPGGSREQYF
many | TRBJ2-7 | TRBD1 | TRBV30 | TGTGCCTGGGCTCGGGACAGCTCCTACGAGCAGTACTTC | CAWARDSSYEQYF
NA | TRBJ2-7 | NA | TRBV6-1 | TGTGCCAGCACCATCGCAGGGTTGGTGAACTACGAGCAGTACTTC | CASTIAGLVNYEQYF
few | TRBJ1-3 | NA | TRBV6-1 | TGTGCCAGCAGTGAGCAGGGCACTGGAAACACCATATATTTT | CASSEQGTGNTIYF